This T cell receptor (beta chain) came from a study of shared clonotypes between healthy human individuals. V lost 3 bases, J lost 3 bases, and 4 bases stayed unmatched. This CDR3 has 15 residues. Germline V lookup: CDR1 SNHLY, CDR2 FYNNEI. CD45RO-negative cells were positively selected for CCR7, leaving out terminally differentiated effector memory CD45RA+ cells. Assay: immunoSEQ multiplex PCR; the TCRdb copy retains only in-frame clones and omits some. Of around 1.9 million clones detected, roughly 91% appear once; the ten largest clones hold about 1.5%. This chain uses TRBV2 with TRBJ2-1, with 8 positions matching TRBD2. Sequenced: naive CD8+ T cells from PBMCs. The clonotype comes from a man between 18 and 35 years old in good health. Some clones in this sample may be carry-over from other donors' samples. The CDR3 nucleotides are TGTGCCAGCAGTGATCTGAGCGGGAGCTACAATGAGCAGTTCTTC. Translated, it gives CASSDLSGSYNEQFF. Together with reference TRBV2 and TRBJ2-1, the CDR3 gives the full variable domain: EPEVTQTPSHQVTQMGQEVILRCVPISNHLYFYWYRQILGQKVEFLVSFYNNEISEKSEIFDDQFSVERPDGSNFTLKIRSTKLEDSAMYFCASSDLSGSYNEQFFGPGTRLTVL.